This T cell receptor beta chain was profiled in a study of shared clonotypes between healthy human individuals. Study-level points and caveats: Donor clonotype sharing was expected to depend on sequencing depth.

V was shortened by 6 bases and J by 6 bases, with 18 bases between the two germline ends. This CDR3 is 14 amino acids long. Per the germline V gene, CDR1 is SGHRS and CDR2 is YFSETQ. TCRdb's table, derived via immunoSEQ multiplex PCR, lists solely in-frame clones and lacks some. The sample lists about 2.3 million clones, 93% occurring once. About this clone itself: Its antigen is not known.

Specimen: naive CD4+ T cells from PBMCs. Subset reported: CD45RA+ positively selected. This TCR derives from a man aged 18 to 29 in good health. Some clones in this sample may be carry-over from other donors' samples. The V gene is TRBV5-1, the J gene TRBJ2-5; the D gene is possibly TRBD1 (5 bases). The CDR3 DNA sequence: TGCGCCAGCACCCCCTCAGGGCTTGTACAGACCCAGTACTTC. Protein product: CASTPSGLVQTQYF.